The 21 T cell receptor beta chains reported below all come from one sample, sequenced in a study of OX40 agonist ivuxolimab in advanced cancers. Using immunoSEQ multiplex PCR, the repertoire was profiled, and TCRdb retains in-frame clones only, with some absent. Of roughly 77,000 clones in the sample, roughly 89% were seen once. This sample comprised CD4+ or CD8+ T cells sorted from blood, obtained in a trial of the OX40 agonist ivuxolimab. The receptors were sampled from an adult with an advanced solid tumor such as melanoma, head and neck, liver or kidney cancer.

V usage is TRBV6-5 and J usage is TRBJ1-1; a weak D match, TRBD1 (5 bases). Deletions cut 6 bases from V and 4 bases from J, with 12 bases between. The length of the CDR3 is 13 residues. CDR1 is MNHEY, CDR2 SVGAGI, per germline. The CDR3 DNA reads TGTGCCAGCAGACCCGGGACGACCACTGAAGCTTTCTTT. Its protein product is CASRPGTTTEAFF.

The chain is built from TRBV11-2 and TRBJ2-3; D possibly corresponds to TRBD1 (5 bases). Germline V gene sequence: CDR1 SGHAT, CDR2 FQNNGV. There are 13 residues in the CDR3. The germline V and J ends were trimmed by 4 bases and 4 bases, with 9 bases remaining between them. CDR3 sequence reads: CASSSRASDTQYF. CDR3 sequence (DNA): TGTGCCAGCAGCTCCAGGGCGTCAGATACGCAGTATTTT.

The rearrangement uses TRBV7-9 and TRBJ1-2, with 7 bases aligning to TRBD1. Germline assignment: CDR1 SEHNR and CDR2 FQNEAQ (reference sequence). The CDR3 runs to 14 residues. J gave up 8 bases and V 5 bases, and 11 bases lay outside the gene matches. As DNA, the CDR3 is TGTGCCAGCAGCCAGCAAGACAGGGCAGGGGGCTACACCTTC. It encodes CASSQQDRAGGYTF.

In DNA form, the CDR3 reads TGTGCCACCGTTGTGGCGACAACCGGGGAGCTGTTTTTT. This sequence encodes CATVVATTGELFF. The chain couples TRBV10-3 to TRBJ2-2; D is unresolved. Germline V CDR1 and CDR2: ENHRY, SYGVKD. The CDR3 has 13 amino acids. The V and J ends lost 10 bases and 5 bases respectively, with 14 bases between them.

This clone qualifies as medium-sized. The J gene is TRBJ2-7, the V gene TRBV11-3; TRBD1 matches at 7 bases. The trim removed 3 bases at V and 2 bases at J, leaving 4 bases unmatched. The CDR3 runs 14 residues. Germline-derived CDR1 and CDR2 are SGHNT and YENEEA. The CDR3 loop reads CASSFGQAPYEQYF. DNA for the CDR3: TGTGCCAGCAGCTTCGGACAGGCCCCCTACGAGCAGTACTTC.

The chain combines TRBV11-2 with TRBJ1-1, with no clear D. The germline CDR1 and CDR2 sequences are SGHAT and FQNNGV. Trimming cost V 0 bases and J 0 bases, with 8 bases left between them. The CDR3 covers 15 residues. CDR3 in amino acids: CASSLDMRMNTEAFF. Written as DNA, the CDR3 is TGTGCCAGCAGCTTAGATATGCGGATGAACACTGAAGCTTTCTTT.

V gene TRBV27 combines with J gene TRBJ2-7, with a tentative D call TRBD1 (5 bases). The germline V and J ends were trimmed by 3 bases and 4 bases, with 13 bases remaining between them. Germline values: CDR1 MNHEY, CDR2 SMNVEV (reference sequence). This CDR3 spans 14 amino acids. CDR3 residues: CASSFGARRYEQYF. The DNA of the CDR3 is TGTGCCAGCAGTTTTGGGGCGAGGAGATACGAGCAGTACTTC.

J is TRBJ2-5 and V is TRBV2; possibly TRBD1 or TRBD2 for D (6 bases each). Germline-derived CDR1 and CDR2 are SNHLY and FYNNEI. The V end was cut by 7 bases, the J end by 5 bases, with 17 bases between. CDR3 size: 14 residues. The CDR3 DNA reads TGTGCCAGCACCGACTGGGGGGCAGGGGAGACCCAGTACTTC. This codes for CASTDWGAGETQYF.

This chain connects TRBV7-2 to TRBJ2-7; TRBD1 agrees at 7 bases. Unmatched junction bases numbered 7, after V lost 0 bases and J lost 5 bases. The CDR3 extends over 15 amino acids. Germline loops: CDR1 SGHTA, CDR2 FQGNSA. Written as DNA, the CDR3 is TGTGCCAGCAGCTTAGCCCCGGGACAGACAAACGAGCAGTACTTC. It codes for CASSLAPGQTNEQYF.

The chain links TRBV5-4 to TRBJ2-2, with 8 bases that match TRBD2. CDR1 is SGHNT, CDR2 YYREEE, per germline (reference sequence). There are 16 residues in the CDR3. The trim removed 4 bases at V and 5 bases at J, leaving 10 bases unmatched. The CDR3 reads CASSLLPAGDTGELFF. CDR3 coding DNA: TGTGCCAGCAGCCTTCTACCAGCGGGGGATACCGGGGAGCTGTTTTTT.

V usage is TRBV10-3 and J usage is TRBJ2-5; TRBD2 is a possible D gene (6 bases). Trimming removed 2 bases at V and 4 bases at J, with 11 bases between. This CDR3 is built from 14 residues. CDR1 is ENHRY, CDR2 SYGVKD, per germline. CDR3 protein: CAISENRDSETQYF. The DNA for the CDR3 is TGTGCCATCAGTGAGAACCGGGACTCAGAGACCCAGTACTTC.

The rearrangement links TRBV5-1 to TRBJ1-1; the D gene is possibly TRBD1 (5 bases). Germline values: CDR1 SGHRS, CDR2 YFSETQ. The V end lost 0 bases, the J end lost 7 bases, and 13 bases lay between the germline ends. There are 14 residues in the CDR3. The CDR3 here is CASSLGQGISEAFF. CDR3 DNA: TGCGCCAGCAGCTTGGGGCAGGGCATCAGTGAAGCTTTCTTT.

This clone was seen just once. V and J are TRBV28 and TRBJ1-5; no firm D call. The length of the CDR3 is 13 residues. Trimming removed 6 bases at V and 0 bases at J, with 6 bases between. CDR1 is MDHEN, CDR2 SYDVKM, per germline. The CDR3 is CASSPNSNQPQHF. The DNA for the CDR3 is TGTGCCAGCAGCCCCAATAGCAATCAGCCCCAGCATTTT.

The chain carries TRBV12-5 and TRBJ1-2, with a tentative D call TRBD1 (5 bases). Trimming removed 5 bases at V and 4 bases at J, with 20 bases between. Germline CDR1 and CDR2: LGHNT and FRNRAP. This CDR3 contains 16 residues. Here the CDR3 DNA reads TGTGCTAGTGGTCTCGACCCCGGAGGACACCTCTATGGCTACACCTTC. This gives the protein CASGLDPGGHLYGYTF.

The rearrangement uses TRBV6-1 and TRBJ2-2, with D uncertain. Germline loops: CDR1 MNHNS, CDR2 SASEGT. V lost 10 bases, J lost 9 bases, and 21 bases lay in between. CDR3 size: 14 residues. CDR3 amino acids: CATLTRLSVRELFF. The CDR3 DNA reads TGTGCCACCCTAACCAGGTTATCGGTCCGGGAGCTGTTTTTT.

J is TRBJ2-6 and V is TRBV18, with no clear D. The V gene lost 5 bases and the J gene lost 0 bases, with 11 bases spanning the gap. The V gene's germline CDR1 is KGHSH and CDR2 LQKENI. The CDR3 has 16 amino acids. This CDR3 is CASSSRTDSGANVLTF. The CDR3 bases are TGTGCCAGCTCATCGAGGACGGACTCTGGGGCCAACGTCCTGACTTTC. Looking up the rest from reference TRBV18 and TRBJ2-6 gives the full variable domain: NAGVMQNPRHLVRRRGQEARLRCSPMKGHSHVYWYRQLPEEGLKFMVYLQKENIIDESGMPKERFSAEFPKEGPSILRIQQVVRGDSAAYFCASSSRTDSGANVLTFGAGSRLTVL.

This clone has more than one count but fewer than ten. The chain has TRBV5-6 and TRBJ2-3; D uncertain. The CDR3 runs to 13 residues. Per the germline V gene, CDR1 is SGHDT and CDR2 is YYEEEE. Trimming took off 4 bases at V and 2 bases at J, with 8 bases between the two ends. In DNA, the CDR3 is TGTGCCAGCAGCCCGATTACCACAGATACGCAGTATTTT. Protein sequence: CASSPITTDTQYF.

The chain uses TRBV11-2 and TRBJ2-2; D gene uncertain. The CDR3 covers 12 residues. Germline lookup yields CDR1 SGHAT and CDR2 FQNNGV. V was clipped by 1 base and J by 8 bases, with 5 bases between them. CDR3: CASSLGVGELFF. CDR3 in DNA: TGTGCCAGCAGCTTAGGGGTTGGGGAGCTGTTTTTT.

This clone was detected a few times. CDR3 in DNA: TGTGCCAGCAGTCCGGACAGTCTACTTAATCAGCCCCAGCATTTT. This translates into CASSPDSLLNQPQHF. The chain is built from TRBV6-5 and TRBJ1-5; a possible D gene is TRBD1 (6 bases). Germline CDR1 and CDR2: MNHEY and SVGAGI. The V and J ends lost 5 bases and 4 bases respectively, with 15 bases between them. The CDR3 is 15 residues long.

This clone was detected only once. The chain links TRBV5-1 to TRBJ2-7; a weak D match, TRBD1 (6 bases). The germline CDR1 and CDR2 sequences are SGHRS and YFSETQ. The V end lost 4 bases, the J end lost 3 bases, and 14 bases lay between the germline ends. The CDR3 extends over 14 amino acids. Here the CDR3 DNA reads TGCGCCAGCAGCCCAGGGGACGGATACTACGAGCAGTACTTC. Protein product: CASSPGDGYYEQYF.

The J gene is TRBJ1-2, the V gene TRBV28; possible D gene TRBD1, 5 bases. The CDR3 contains 12 residues. Germline assignment: CDR1 MDHEN and CDR2 SYDVKM. V gave up 8 bases and J gave up 1 base, with 8 bases separating them. CDR3 protein: CASQDNNYGYTF. In DNA, the CDR3 is TGTGCCAGCCAGGACAATAACTATGGCTACACCTTC.